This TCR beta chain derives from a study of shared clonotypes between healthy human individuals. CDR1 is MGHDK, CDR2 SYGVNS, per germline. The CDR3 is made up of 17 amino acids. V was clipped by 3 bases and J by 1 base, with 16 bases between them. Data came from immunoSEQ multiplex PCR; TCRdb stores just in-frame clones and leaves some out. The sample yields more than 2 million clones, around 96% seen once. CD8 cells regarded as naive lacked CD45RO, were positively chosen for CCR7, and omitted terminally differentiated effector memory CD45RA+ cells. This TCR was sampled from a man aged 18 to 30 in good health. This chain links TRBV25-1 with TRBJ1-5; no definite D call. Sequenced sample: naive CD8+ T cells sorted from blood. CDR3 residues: CASSERRGLQSNQPQHF. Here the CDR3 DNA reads TGTGCCAGCAGTGAGAGGAGAGGGCTACAGAGCAATCAGCCCCAGCATTTT.